The 18 T cell receptor beta chains in this list originate from one sample, sequenced in a study of type 1 regulatory T cells. TCRdb re-called the reads with MiXCR, one entry per CDR3 protein. Here the sample spans approximately 100,000 distinct CDR3 sequences, 31% being singletons. The sample consisted of CD4+ T cells, either the whole sample or a sorted fraction (not recorded which). The receptor set was obtained from a human donor in good health.

The chain recombines TRBV9 with TRBJ2-7, with 9 bases matching TRBD1. Germline loops: CDR1 SGDLS, CDR2 YYNGEE. The ends lost 3 bases at V and 0 bases at J; junction bases unmatched: 4. This CDR3 comprises 15 residues. Here the CDR3 reads CASSGGTGSSYEQYF. The CDR3 region has the DNA TGTGCCAGCAGCGGAGGGACAGGGAGCTCCTACGAGCAGTACTTC. Full variable domain (rest looked up from reference TRBV9 and TRBJ2-7): DSGVTQTPKHLITATGQRVTLRCSPRSGDLSVYWYQQSLDQGLQFLIQYYNGEERAKGNILERFSAQQFPDLHSELNLSSLELGDSALYFCASSGGTGSSYEQYFGPGTRLTVT.

The chain combines TRBV5-1 with TRBJ2-6, with a possible D match to TRBD2 (6 bases). The CDR3 extends over 20 amino acids. V was clipped by 0 bases and J by 0 bases, with 19 bases between them. From germline, CDR1 is SGHRS and CDR2 YFSETQ. CDR3 bases: TGCGCCAGCAGCTTGGCCGGGGGAGGTGGAGTCCTCTCTGGGGCCAACGTCCTGACTTTC. Encoded protein: CASSLAGGGGVLSGANVLTF.

This clonotype has a handful of counts. This chain links TRBV20-1 with TRBJ1-5; 7 nucleotides line up with TRBD1. J lost 5 bases, V lost 1 base, and 5 bases had no gene match. The CDR3 extends over 14 amino acids. Germline V gives CDR1 DFQATT, CDR2 SNEGSKA (reference sequence). This CDR3 is CSARGTGFDQPQHF. The CDR3 nucleotides read TGCAGTGCTAGAGGGACAGGATTTGATCAGCCCCAGCATTTT.

The chain joins TRBV13 to TRBJ2-2, with D perhaps TRBD2 (5 bases). The CDR3 runs 15 residues. With 5 bases removed from V and 5 bases from J, the gap between germline ends came to 15 bases. Germline loops: CDR1 PRHDT, CDR2 FYEKMQ (reference sequence). CDR3 amino acids: CASSPSFRETGELFF. CDR3 bases: TGTGCCAGCAGCCCTTCGTTTCGGGAAACCGGGGAGCTGTTTTTT.

The chain couples TRBV20-1 to TRBJ1-1; 10 nucleotides line up with TRBD1. The V and J ends lost 6 bases and 2 bases, in that order; junction bases with no gene match: 3. Germline lookup yields CDR1 DFQATT and CDR2 SNEGSKA (reference sequence). This CDR3 spans 13 amino acids. CDR3 coding DNA: TGCAGTGCCAGGACAGGGGGTAACACTGAAGCTTTCTTT. Amino acids: CSARTGGNTEAFF.

This clonotype was seen more than once but under ten times. The chain employs TRBV7-6 and TRBJ2-1; TRBD2 agrees at 13 bases. The V segment lost 4 bases and the J segment 4 bases; nucleotides outside the gene matches: 10. The germline V gene has CDR1 SGHVS and CDR2 FNYEAQ. The CDR3 loop spans 18 amino acids. In DNA form, the CDR3 reads TGTGCCAGCAGCTCCTCGGCGACTAGCGGGAGGATATACAATGAGCAGTTCTTC. Protein sequence: CASSSSATSGRIYNEQFF.

This clonotype was detected a few times. The V gene is TRBV10-3, the J gene TRBJ1-1, with TRBD1 identical over 7 bases. Per the germline V gene, CDR1 is ENHRY and CDR2 is SYGVKD. V lost 4 bases, J lost 1 base, and 3 bases stayed unmatched. The CDR3 is 14 amino acids. The CDR3 spells CAISGQGENTEAFF. The CDR3 DNA sequence: TGTGCCATCAGTGGGCAGGGGGAGAACACTGAAGCTTTCTTT.

This chain uses TRBV6-2 or TRBV6-3 with TRBJ2-7; D is possibly TRBD2 (5 bases). The CDR3 runs to 13 residues. Per the germline V gene, CDR1 is MNHEY and CDR2 is SVGEGT. Trimming pared 2 bases from V and 3 bases from J, leaving 8 bases between. For the CDR3, the DNA is TGTGCCAGCAGTTACAACCGGGGCTACGAGCAGTACTTC. It yields the protein CASSYNRGYEQYF.

In DNA, the CDR3 is TGCAGTGCTAGAGACCCCCGGGGGGGACAGGGTTATAATTCACCCCTCCACTTT. It codes for CSARDPRGGQGYNSPLHF. The chain combines TRBV20-1 with TRBJ1-6; 9 bases align to TRBD1. Looked up from germline, CDR1 is DFQATT and CDR2 is SNEGSKA (reference sequence). V trimming: 0 bases; J trimming: 4 bases; junction bases outside the gene matches: 10. The CDR3 is 18 amino acids.

In DNA, the CDR3 is TGTGCCAGCACATCAACCCTAGCGGGCGGATACAATGAGCAGTTCTTC. This encodes CASTSTLAGGYNEQFF. The chain carries TRBV27 and TRBJ2-1; the match to TRBD2 covers 8 bases. J lost 4 bases, V lost 7 bases, and 12 bases had no gene match. Germline CDR1 and CDR2: MNHEY and SMNVEV (reference sequence). The CDR3 runs 16 residues.

As concerns this clonotype: Mismatch with germline at one junction end may stem from a read error. The chain recombines TRBV7-2 with TRBJ2-5; D may be TRBD2 (6 bases). The CDR3 extends over 14 amino acids. Germline V CDR1 and CDR2: SGHTA, FQGNSA. As DNA, the CDR3 is TGTGTCAGCAGCTTTAGCGGAGGAGGAGAGACCCAGTACTTC. It specifies CVSSFSGGGETQYF.

This clonotype appeared a few times. J is TRBJ2-7 and V is TRBV29-1, with 10 nucleotides matching TRBD2. The CDR3 sequence is 14 residues long. Trimming cost V 4 bases and J 4 bases; bases outside gene matches: 7. CDR1 SQVTM and CDR2 ANQGSEA come from the germline V gene. In DNA, the CDR3 is TGCAGCGTTGCAAAGCGGGAGGGTGCTTACGAGCAGTACTTC. This codes for CSVAKREGAYEQYF.

The chain employs TRBV18 and TRBJ2-3; D unclear. The germline V gene encodes CDR1 KGHSH and CDR2 LQKENI. Deletions cut 5 bases from V and 2 bases from J, with 23 bases between. The CDR3 covers 18 residues. As DNA, the CDR3 is TGTGCCAGCTCAGCAACTATAGCAGCCGCCCCCATCACAGATACGCAGTATTTT. This sequence encodes CASSATIAAAPITDTQYF.

The chain is built from TRBV19 and TRBJ2-1, with unresolved D. CDR3 size: 13 residues. Germline assignment: CDR1 LNHDA and CDR2 SQIVND (reference sequence). V was shortened by 4 bases and J by 4 bases, with 8 bases between the two germline ends. CDR3 in amino acids: CASSRNSYNEQFF. For the CDR3, the DNA is TGTGCCAGTAGTAGAAACTCTTACAATGAGCAGTTCTTC.

V usage is TRBV29-1 and J usage is TRBJ2-1, with 8 bases that match TRBD2. Trimming took 6 bases from V and 7 from J; bases not matched to a gene: 11. The germline CDR1 and CDR2 sequences are SQVTM and ANQGSEA. The CDR3 runs to 14 residues. The CDR3 bases are TGCAGCGTAGATAGCGGGACCTTTGGAAATGAGCAGTTCTTC. Its translation is CSVDSGTFGNEQFF.

This clonotype was seen a handful of times. CDR3 DNA sequence: TGTGCCCACCGGAGGACAGGGGTCTCCGAGCAGTACTTC. It codes for CAHRRTGVSEQYF. The chain joins TRBV2 to TRBJ2-7; 9 nucleotides agree with TRBD1. The junction had 11 bases not matched to a gene; V was cut back by 11 bases and J by 6 bases. Germline CDR1 and CDR2: SNHLY and FYNNEI. CDR3 length equals 13 residues.

The V gene is TRBV7-9, the J gene TRBJ2-5; D ambiguous. CDR1 and CDR2 (germline): SEHNR, FQNEAQ (reference sequence). The CDR3 covers 11 residues. Trimming took 5 bases from V and 7 from J, leaving 8 bases between them. The CDR3 region has the DNA TGTGCCAGCAGCCCACTGGGGACCCAGTACTTC. It translates to CASSPLGTQYF.

There are a few counts of this clonotype. The rearrangement joins TRBV19 to TRBJ2-1; 7 bases line up with TRBD1. The CDR3 contains 15 residues. Trimming took 4 bases from V and 0 from J; bases not matched to a gene: 3. Germline V CDR1 and CDR2: LNHDA, SQIVND (reference sequence). In DNA form, the CDR3 reads TGTGCCAGTAGTAAGGGACAGAACTCCTACAATGAGCAGTTCTTC. This encodes CASSKGQNSYNEQFF.